This TCR beta chain was retrieved from a study of shared clonotypes between healthy human individuals. Overall study results and limits: The study sampled only blood, and tissue repertoires likely differ.

Profiling relied on immunoSEQ multiplex PCR, and the TCRdb table lists in-frame clones only, not all of them. The sample lists about 480,000 clones; roughly 79% were seen once. Participating donors were healthy, HIV-negative adults free of recent acute infections or vaccinations. When samples were unsorted, tens of millions of PBMCs were used for genomic DNA. Germline CDR1 reads MDHEN; CDR2 reads SYDVKM. The CDR3 totals 14 residues. V was clipped by 3 bases and J by 5 bases; unmatched bases: 6. On this clone: The antigen is not known.

The chain carries TRBV28 and TRBJ1-2, with 7 positions matching TRBD1. Sequencing was performed on PBMCs. The TCR originated in a woman aged 40 to 49 in good health. Some clones in this sample may be carry-over from other donors' samples. CDR3 amino acids: CASSFPRGSYGYTF. The CDR3 DNA is TGTGCCAGCAGTTTCCCCAGGGGGTCATATGGCTACACCTTC.